This paragraph covers one T cell receptor beta chain sequence. Its cognate antigen is unknown. V dropped 1 base and J dropped 9; count of bases not matched to a gene: 6. This CDR3 has 15 residues. Germline V gene sequence: CDR1 MGHRA, CDR2 YSYEKL. The data were taken from a study of shared clonotypes between healthy human individuals. CD45RO-negative, CCR7-positively selected cells formed the naive CD8 fraction, excluding terminally differentiated effector memory CD45RA+ cells. Study results and limitations: How much donors shared clonotypes was expected to be affected by sequencing depth. Blood alone was sampled, and tissue repertoires likely differ.

Assay: immunoSEQ multiplex PCR; the TCRdb copy retains only in-frame clones and omits some. The sample carries roughly 890,000 clones, nearly 95% recorded once. The sequence came from a man younger than 40 in good health. This chain connects TRBV4-1 to TRBJ2-4; 10 bases are a match to TRBD1. The sample comprised naive CD8+ T cells sorted from blood. Here the CDR3 reads CASSQGQGAMRIQYF. In nucleotides, the CDR3 is TGCGCCAGCAGCCAAGGACAGGGGGCTATGCGCATTCAGTACTTC.